Below are 2 T cell receptor beta chains sequenced from a single sample in a study of T-cell memory formation after mild COVID-19. One entry per CDR3 protein results from TCRdb running MiXCR on the 5' RACE reads. The sample has just over 350,000 distinct CDR3 sequences; roughly 14% are singletons. Sequenced input: PBMCs or a T cell subset sorted from them (not recorded which). All receptors come from a man aged 18 to 29 who had mild COVID-19 (a few samples of this study predate the infection). Cell type and time point are not known.

This chain uses TRBV20-1 with TRBJ2-5; perhaps TRBD2 as D (5 bases). Germline V gives CDR1 DFQATT, CDR2 SNEGSKA (reference sequence). V shed 3 bases and J shed 5 bases, with 16 bases lying between them. This CDR3 spans 14 amino acids. CDR3 sequence (DNA): TGCAGTGCTAGCAAAGGTGGATGGAGGGAGACCCAGTACTTC. The encoded protein is CSASKGGWRETQYF.

Many counts were recorded for this clonotype. DNA for the CDR3: TGCAGTGCTAGGTTCGGGGACAATGAGCAGTTCTTC. Its translation: CSARFGDNEQFF. The V gene is TRBV20-1, the J gene TRBJ2-1; perhaps TRBD2 as D (5 bases). The V gene lost 3 bases and the J gene lost 5 bases, with 8 bases spanning the gap. Germline CDR1 is DFQATT and CDR2 is SNEGSKA (reference sequence). CDR3 length: 12 residues.